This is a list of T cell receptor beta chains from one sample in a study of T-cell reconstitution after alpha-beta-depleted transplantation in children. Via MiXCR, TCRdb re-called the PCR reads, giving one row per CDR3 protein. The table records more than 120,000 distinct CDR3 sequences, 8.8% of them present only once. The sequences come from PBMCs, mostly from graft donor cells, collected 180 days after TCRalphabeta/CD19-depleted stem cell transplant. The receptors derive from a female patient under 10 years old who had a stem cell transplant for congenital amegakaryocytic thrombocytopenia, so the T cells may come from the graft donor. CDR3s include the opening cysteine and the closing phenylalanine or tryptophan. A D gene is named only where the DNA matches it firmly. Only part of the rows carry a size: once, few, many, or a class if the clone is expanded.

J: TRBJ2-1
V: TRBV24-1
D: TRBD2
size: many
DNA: TGTGCCACCAGTGACCTGGGACTAGCGGGGGAGCAGTTCTTC
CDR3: CATSDLGLAGEQFF

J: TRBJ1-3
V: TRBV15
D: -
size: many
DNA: TGTGCCACCAGCAGAGATAGGCTCTCTGGAAACACCATATATTTT
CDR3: CATSRDRLSGNTIYF

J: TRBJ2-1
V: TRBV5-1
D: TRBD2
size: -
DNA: TGCGCCAGCACCCATGGGACTAGCTCAGACAATGAGCAGTTCTTC
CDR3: CASTHGTSSDNEQFF

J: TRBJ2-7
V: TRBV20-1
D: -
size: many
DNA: TGCAGTGCTAGCCGCAACGACTACGAGCAGTACTTC
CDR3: CSASRNDYEQYF

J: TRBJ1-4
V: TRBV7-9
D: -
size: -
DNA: TGTGCCAGCAGACCCCAGGGGAGTCCTAATGAAAAACTGTTTTTT
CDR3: CASRPQGSPNEKLFF

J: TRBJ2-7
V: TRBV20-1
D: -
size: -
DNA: TGCAGTGCTAGAGTGGGTGGCGAGCAGTACTTC
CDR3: CSARVGGEQYF

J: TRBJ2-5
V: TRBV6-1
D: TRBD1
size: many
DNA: TGTGCCAGCAGACCGACAGGGAGCCAAGAGACCCAGTACTTC
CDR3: CASRPTGSQETQYF

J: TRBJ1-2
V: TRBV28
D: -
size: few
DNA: TGTGCCACCACATTATTCCGCCGGGCAGGGAAGATGCTGAACTATGGCTACACCTTC
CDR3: CATTLFRRAGKMLNYGYTF

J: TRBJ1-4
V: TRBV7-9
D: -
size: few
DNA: TGTGCCAGCAGCTACTGGGGAGGCGAAAAACTGTTTTTT
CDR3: CASSYWGGEKLFF

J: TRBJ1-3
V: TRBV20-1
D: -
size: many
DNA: TGCAGTGCTAGATCACCGACCGGTACCATATATTTT
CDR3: CSARSPTGTIYF

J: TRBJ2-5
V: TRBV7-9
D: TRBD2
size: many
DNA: TGTGCCAGCAGATCGGGACTAGAGGAGGCCCTCCAAGAGACCCAGTACTTC
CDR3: CASRSGLEEALQETQYF